This T cell receptor beta chain originates from a study of T cells in Graves' hyperthyroidism and ophthalmopathy. Points from the study as a whole: The model's output predicted ophthalmopathy at a median of 6.5 months prior to onset. Most clonotypes that expanded in the thyroid above 0.001 also showed up in blood.

TCR beta CDR3 regions were amplified from RNA. An initial round of RT-PCR targeting the TCR CDR3 relied on the HTBI primer set. MiXCR was run by TCRdb on the multiplex PCR reads, yielding one entry per CDR3 protein. The sample lists about 640,000 distinct CDR3 sequences; around 20% were seen once. Germline-derived CDR1 and CDR2 are DFQATT and SNEGSKA (reference sequence). The V segment lost 3 bases and the J segment 1 base; nucleotides outside the gene matches: 4. The CDR3 sequence is 14 residues long. Patients with ophthalmopathy all had a Clinical Activity Score of at least 3, a NOSPECS grade of at least 4 and duration under 3 months. This clonotype was seen more than once but under ten times. Antigen specificity is unknown.

The V call is TRBV20-1, the J call TRBJ1-2; 8 bases align to TRBD1. The sequence derives from a man aged 25 to 40 with Graves' ophthalmopathy. Sequences were obtained from blood. Here the CDR3 reads CSASDRGGNYGYTF. In DNA form, the CDR3 reads TGCAGTGCTAGCGACAGGGGTGGTAACTATGGCTACACCTTC.